Presented here are 29 T cell receptor beta chains from one specimen sequenced in a study of cytomegalovirus exposure and HLA in healthy donors. PCR was performed using 60 Vbeta and 13 Jbeta primers. Generated by immunoSEQ multiplex PCR, the TCRdb table keeps only in-frame clones and is missing some. The sample contains about 73,000 clones, around 75% of which appear only once. Material for sequencing was PBMCs. These receptors came from a man between 65 and 80 years old in good health and CMV-seronegative.

V and J are TRBV6-1 and TRBJ2-5; D is perhaps TRBD1 (6 bases). Trimming stripped 10 bases from V and 3 bases from J, with 12 bases between. CDR3 length: 12 amino acids. Germline CDR1 reads MNHNS; CDR2 reads SASEGT. The CDR3 DNA follows: TGTGCCACCGGCTACAGGGAAGAGACCCAGTACTTC. Encoded protein: CATGYREETQYF.

The chain links TRBV2 to TRBJ2-2; tentative D call: TRBD1 (7 bases). Germline values: CDR1 SNHLY, CDR2 FYNNEI. Trimming left V 4 bases short and J 4 bases short, with 10 bases between. This CDR3 region has 14 residues. The CDR3 loop reads CASSGQGGTGELFF. For the CDR3, the DNA is TGTGCCAGCAGTGGACAGGGAGGCACCGGGGAGCTGTTTTTT.

The V call is TRBV5-6, the J call TRBJ1-2, with D tentatively TRBD1 (5 bases). CDR1 and CDR2 (germline): SGHDT, YYEEEE. The CDR3 is 13 amino acids. The V end lost 0 bases, the J end lost 7 bases, and 10 bases lay between the germline ends. CDR3 sequence reads: CASSLVQGRGYTF. CDR3 nucleotide sequence: TGTGCCAGCAGCTTGGTTCAGGGTCGTGGCTACACCTTC.

The rearrangement links TRBV7-9 to TRBJ2-5, with 7 bases lining up with TRBD2. The CDR3 loop spans 14 amino acids. With V trimmed by 1 base and J by 3 bases, 2 bases remained unmatched. Germline V gives CDR1 SEHNR, CDR2 FQNEAQ (reference sequence). In nucleotides, the CDR3 is TGTGCCAGCAGCTTAGGGGCGGGGGAAGAGACCCAGTACTTC. As protein: CASSLGAGEETQYF. The full variable domain, completed using reference TRBV7-9 and TRBJ2-5, is DTGVSQNPRHKITKRGQNVTFRCDPISEHNRLYWYRQTLGQGPEFLTYFQNEAQLEKSRLLSDRFSAERPKGSFSTLEIQRTEQGDSAMYLCASSLGAGEETQYFGPGTRLLVL.

The chain combines TRBV5-6 with TRBJ2-6; TRBD2 might be the D (5 bases). Trimming took off 3 bases at V and 2 bases at J, with 9 bases between the two ends. In germline, CDR1 is SGHDT, CDR2 YYEEEE. The CDR3 spans 15 residues. DNA for the CDR3: TGTGCCAGCAGCTCCCCCGGGGCTGGGGCCAACGTCCTGACTTTC. Protein product: CASSSPGAGANVLTF.

V gene TRBV19 combines with J gene TRBJ2-2; 8 nucleotides line up with TRBD1. The V gene end was trimmed by 5 bases and the J gene end by 6 bases; junction bases not matched to a gene: 2. The CDR3 loop spans 13 amino acids. CDR1 LNHDA and CDR2 SQIVND come from the germline V gene (reference sequence). CDR3: CASSDRGSGELFF. Here the CDR3 DNA reads TGTGCCAGTAGTGACAGGGGTTCCGGGGAGCTGTTTTTT.

The chain recombines TRBV7-9 with TRBJ1-3, with no clear D. The length of the CDR3 is 16 residues. V was pared by 4 bases and J by 0 bases, with 13 bases between. In germline, CDR1 is SEHNR, CDR2 FQNEAQ (reference sequence). The CDR3 DNA reads TGTGCCAGCAGCTCCAATTGGCTGCCCTCTGGAAACACCATATATTTT. Translated: CASSSNWLPSGNTIYF.

The genes are TRBV10-1 and TRBJ1-1; 8 bases line up with TRBD1. J gave up 3 bases and V 9 bases, and 9 bases lay outside the gene matches. Germline lookup yields CDR1 WNHNN and CDR2 SYGVQD (reference sequence). The CDR3 length is 14 residues. In DNA, the CDR3 is TGCGCCAGTCTACCCCAGGGGGCGTACACTGAAGCTTTCTTT. Its translation: CASLPQGAYTEAFF.

The chain couples TRBV9 to TRBJ1-6; weak D call: TRBD1 (6 bases). The length of the CDR3 is 15 residues. CDR1 is SGDLS and CDR2 is YYNGEE in the germline V gene. Trimming pared 3 bases from V and 7 bases from J, leaving 14 bases between. CDR3 protein: CASSGSTGRNSPLHF. For the CDR3, the DNA is TGTGCCAGCAGCGGGAGTACAGGGAGAAATTCACCCCTCCACTTT.

The chain has TRBV25-1 and TRBJ1-2; D remains unclear. Germline V gene sequence: CDR1 MGHDK, CDR2 SYGVNS. The V and J ends lost 4 bases and 1 base respectively, with 4 bases between them. The CDR3 is 12 residues long. CDR3 protein: CASSALNYGYTF. CDR3 in DNA: TGTGCCAGCAGTGCACTTAACTATGGCTACACCTTC.

This clone has only a few counts. The chain joins TRBV2 to TRBJ1-5; D might be TRBD1 (5 bases). The V and J ends lost 6 bases and 0 bases respectively, with 12 bases between them. Germline values: CDR1 SNHLY, CDR2 FYNNEI. The CDR3 length is 15 residues. The DNA for the CDR3 is TGTGCCAGCAGCCGAGACAGATATAGCAATCAGCCCCAGCATTTT. Protein sequence: CASSRDRYSNQPQHF.

The genes are TRBV30 and TRBJ1-3; D might be TRBD1 (5 bases). CDR1 and CDR2 from the germline V gene are GTSNPN and SVGIG (reference sequence). V dropped 3 bases and J dropped 4 bases, with 13 bases sitting between them. This CDR3 spans 14 amino acids. The CDR3 reads CAWRPGGGGNTIYF. CDR3 nucleotides: TGTGCCTGGAGACCCGGGGGGGGAGGAAACACCATATATTTT.

This clone turned up a few times. This chain links TRBV7-2 with TRBJ2-7; a weak D match, TRBD1 (5 bases). Germline V gene sequence: CDR1 SGHTA, CDR2 FQGNSA. The CDR3 covers 13 residues. V shed 8 bases and J shed 5 bases, with 16 bases lying between them. This chain's CDR3 is CASSRDRVNEQYF. The CDR3 DNA is TGTGCCAGCTCCCGAGACAGAGTAAACGAGCAGTACTTC.

This chain uses TRBV7-8 with TRBJ2-6, with TRBD1 as a possible D gene (5 bases). The CDR3 has 17 amino acids. Germline values: CDR1 SGHVS, CDR2 FQNEAQ. With 5 bases removed from V and 3 bases from J, the gap between germline ends came to 17 bases. Here the CDR3 DNA reads TGTGCCAGCAGCCTCCGTTGGGGCGGCGGTGGGGCCAACGTCCTGACTTTC. Encoded protein: CASSLRWGGGGANVLTF. The full variable domain, its missing parts supplied by reference TRBV7-8 and TRBJ2-6, is GAGVSQSPRYKVAKRGQDVALRCDPISGHVSLFWYQQALGQGPEFLTYFQNEAQLDKSGLPSDRFFAERPEGSVSTLKIQRTQQEDSAVYLCASSLRWGGGGANVLTFGAGSRLTVL.

CDR3 sequence reads: CASSTTTGGAEAFF. CDR3 nucleotides: TGTGCCAGCAGCACTACGACAGGGGGCGCTGAAGCTTTCTTT. The V gene is TRBV7-2, the J gene TRBJ1-1, with TRBD1 matching over 10 bases. CDR1 is SGHTA and CDR2 is FQGNSA in the germline V gene. J gave up 6 bases and V 5 bases, and 6 bases lay outside the gene matches. The CDR3 runs to 14 residues. The full variable domain, rest sourced from reference TRBV7-2 and TRBJ1-1, is GAGVSQSPSNKVTEKGKDVELRCDPISGHTALYWYRQSLGQGLEFLIYFQGNSAPDKSGLPSDRFSAERTGGSVSTLTIQRTQQEDSAVYLCASSTTTGGAEAFFGQGTRLTVV.

The chain joins TRBV7-2 to TRBJ1-2, with 8 bases identical to TRBD1. This CDR3 region has 14 residues. Germline V lookup: CDR1 SGHTA, CDR2 FQGNSA. V was pared by 5 bases and J by 9 bases, with 11 bases of the junction left unmatched. The chain's CDR3 is CASSQGSGGKSYTF. The CDR3 bases are TGTGCCAGCAGCCAAGGGTCAGGGGGCAAGAGCTACACCTTC. The full variable domain, completed using reference TRBV7-2 and TRBJ1-2, is GAGVSQSPSNKVTEKGKDVELRCDPISGHTALYWYRQSLGQGLEFLIYFQGNSAPDKSGLPSDRFSAERTGGSVSTLTIQRTQQEDSAVYLCASSQGSGGKSYTFGSGTRLTVV.

Points on this clone: Other DNA sequences from this sample encode an identical CDR3 as well. V gene TRBV2 combines with J gene TRBJ2-7; D possibly corresponds to TRBD2 (5 bases). The V end was cut by 5 bases, the J end by 5 bases, with 16 bases between. CDR1 is SNHLY, CDR2 FYNNEI, per germline. The CDR3 contains 14 residues. The CDR3: CASSLRVTGNEQYF. As DNA, the CDR3 is TGTGCCAGCAGTCTACGGGTCACGGGGAACGAGCAGTACTTC.

The chain links TRBV2 to TRBJ2-2, with 10 bases lining up with TRBD2. The CDR3 spans 13 residues. Germline CDR1 SNHLY, CDR2 FYNNEI. DNA of the CDR3: TGTGCGAGCGGGGGGGGGTCCGCCGGGGAGCTGTTTTTT. Protein: CASGGGSAGELFF.

This sequence joins TRBV5-1 and TRBJ2-3; 14 bases align to TRBD2. Losses at the gene ends were 4 bases for V and 5 bases for J; bases not matched to a gene: 3. CDR1 SGHRS and CDR2 YFSETQ come from the germline V gene. This CDR3 is built from 15 residues. The CDR3 here is CASSPGTSGGDTQYF. DNA of the CDR3: TGCGCCAGCAGCCCAGGGACTAGCGGGGGAGATACGCAGTATTTT.

This clone showed up just a few times. The chain combines TRBV6-1 with TRBJ2-7; no clear D gene. Germline V gene sequence: CDR1 MNHNS, CDR2 SASEGT. V dropped 6 bases and J dropped 3 bases, with 15 bases sitting between them. The CDR3 loop spans 14 amino acids. The CDR3 loop reads CASSSDSTFYEQYF. CDR3 coding DNA: TGTGCCAGCAGCTCAGACTCAACATTCTACGAGCAGTACTTC.

The chain joins TRBV10-2 to TRBJ1-1, with D perhaps matching TRBD1 (5 bases). The CDR3 runs 13 residues. V was shortened by 5 bases and J by 4 bases, with 11 bases between the two germline ends. From germline, CDR1 is WSHSY and CDR2 SAAADI. The DNA for the CDR3 is TGCGCCAGCAGTCGACCCGGGGGCACTGAAGCTTTCTTT. Its protein is CASSRPGGTEAFF.

The chain employs TRBV5-4 and TRBJ2-3, with 12 bases aligning to TRBD2. This CDR3 spans 15 amino acids. V was pared by 3 bases and J by 4 bases, with 3 bases of the junction left unmatched. Germline V gene sequence: CDR1 SGHNT, CDR2 YYREEE (reference sequence). The CDR3 loop reads CASSSSGGAPDTQYF. The CDR3 DNA reads as TGTGCCAGCAGCTCTAGCGGGGGGGCCCCAGATACGCAGTATTTT.

This clone was observed a handful of times. The V and J genes are TRBV11-3 and TRBJ1-1, with 9 bases aligning to TRBD1. Trimming at V came to 5 bases and at J to 2 bases, leaving 3 bases not matched to a gene. This CDR3 is 14 amino acids long. Germline V gene data show CDR1 as SGHNT and CDR2 as YENEEA. CDR3 residues: CASSRTGANTEAFF. Written as DNA, the CDR3 is TGTGCCAGCAGCCGGACAGGGGCCAACACTGAAGCTTTCTTT.

The chain employs TRBV7-9 and TRBJ2-1, with 10 bases matching TRBD1. The germline CDR1 and CDR2 sequences are SEHNR and FQNEAQ (reference sequence). The CDR3 spans 14 residues. Losses at the gene ends were 4 bases for V and 6 bases for J; bases not matched to a gene: 3. CDR3 DNA: TGTGCCAGCAGCTCCTGGGACAGGGGCAATGAGCAGTTCTTC. Encoded protein: CASSSWDRGNEQFF.

V and J are TRBV4-1 and TRBJ2-1, with D possibly being TRBD2 (5 bases). Germline lookup yields CDR1 MGHRA and CDR2 YSYEKL. The CDR3 length is 17 residues. V was shortened by 0 bases and J by 7 bases, with 19 bases between the two germline ends. CDR3 protein: CASSQDGGGLRPNEQFF. CDR3 sequence (DNA): TGCGCCAGCAGCCAAGATGGCGGCGGGTTACGGCCGAATGAGCAGTTCTTC.

The chain joins TRBV6-5 to TRBJ2-5; 7 bases are shared with TRBD2. J lost 5 bases, V lost 6 bases, and 6 bases had no gene match. The germline V gene has CDR1 MNHEY and CDR2 SVGAGI. The CDR3 has 13 amino acids. The DNA of the CDR3 is TGTGCCAGCAGGGGCGGGGGAGGCGAGACCCAGTACTTC. It codes for CASRGGGGETQYF.

This chain connects TRBV18 to TRBJ1-2, with TRBD1 matching 8 bases. The V segment lost 4 bases and the J segment 6 bases; nucleotides outside the gene matches: 10. Germline V gives CDR1 KGHSH, CDR2 LQKENI. The CDR3 extends over 15 amino acids. The CDR3 loop is CASSQTGVDLDGYTF. DNA of the CDR3: TGTGCCAGCTCACAGACAGGGGTTGACCTTGATGGCTACACCTTC. Variable domain in full (rest from reference TRBV18 and TRBJ1-2): NAGVMQNPRHLVRRRGQEARLRCSPMKGHSHVYWYRQLPEEGLKFMVYLQKENIIDESGMPKERFSAEFPKEGPSILRIQQVVRGDSAAYFCASSQTGVDLDGYTFGSGTRLTVV.

The rearrangement links TRBV2 to TRBJ2-5; D possibly corresponds to TRBD1 (8 bases). CDR1 and CDR2 from the germline V gene are SNHLY and FYNNEI. This CDR3 spans 13 amino acids. V was shortened by 4 bases and J by 7 bases, with 13 bases between the two germline ends. The CDR3 nucleotides are TGTGCCAGCAGTGGACAGGGGAGGGGGACCCAGTACTTC. Amino acids: CASSGQGRGTQYF. Filled out from reference TRBV2 and TRBJ2-5, the complete variable domain reads EPEVTQTPSHQVTQMGQEVILRCVPISNHLYFYWYRQILGQKVEFLVSFYNNEISEKSEIFDDQFSVERPDGSNFTLKIRSTKLEDSAMYFCASSGQGRGTQYFGPGTRLLVL.

The V gene is TRBV2, the J gene TRBJ2-3; 9 bases match TRBD1. Germline trimming cut 9 bases from V and 3 bases from J; bases unmatched to any gene: 7. Germline values: CDR1 SNHLY, CDR2 FYNNEI. The CDR3 is made up of 14 amino acids. CDR3 amino acids: CASRDREATDTQYF. CDR3 nucleotides: TGTGCCAGTCGGGACAGGGAGGCGACAGATACGCAGTATTTT.